Listed here is a single T cell receptor (beta chain). Its antigen remains unknown. The entry originates in a study of radiation and T cells in renal cell carcinoma. This CDR3 is built from 15 residues. CDR1 SGHDT and CDR2 YYEEEE come from the germline V gene. V lost 1 base, J lost 4 bases, and 14 bases lay in between. Regarding the study as a whole: Top 100 clonotypes averaged about 50% in irradiated versus around 45% in nephrectomy-only tumors. From baseline, blood top tumor clonotypes peaked at 2 weeks post-radiation.

Treatment here: 15 Gy SBRT to primary tumor, nephrectomy 4 weeks later. Nephrectomy followed 15 Gy stereotactic body radiation by 4 weeks. The patient's renal cell carcinoma had clear cell pathology. The repertoire was sequenced with immunoSEQ multiplex PCR; TCRdb's copy has only in-frame clones and lacks some. Here the sample spans 15,000 to 20,000 clones, about 50% being singletons. Sequenced here: tumor tissue, sampled from a patient whose treatment included radiotherapy and nephrectomy. The sequence came from a man in his fifties or sixties with renal cell carcinoma. The rearrangement joins TRBV5-6 to TRBJ2-5; TRBD2 is a possible D gene (6 bases). CDR3 sequence reads: CASSLTGTLGETQYF. The CDR3 nucleotides are TGTGCCAGCAGCTTGACCGGGACTCTGGGAGAGACCCAGTACTTC.